The 30 T cell receptor beta chains below all came from one sample that was sequenced in a study of vaccination effects on CD4 cells after COVID-19. Before any sequencing was done, the ViraFEST assay used viral peptide pools to expand antigen-specific CD4+ T cells. Isolation of CD4+ T cells took place after approximately 10 days of culture. Each vaccine recipient was nucleocapsid antibody negative and had no prior SARS-CoV-2 infection. These receptors are not linked to any known antigen. The protocol was immunoSEQ multiplex PCR, while the TCRdb copy is restricted to in-frame clones and leaves out a portion. Of about 23,000 clones listed, just under 75% are singletons. The sample was CD4+ T cells from PBMCs cultured with SARS-CoV-2 spike peptides, taken before COVID-19 vaccination. The receptors originated from a human donor who received a COVID-19 vaccine.

This chain links TRBV25-1 with TRBJ2-4; unclear D gene. Per the germline V gene, CDR1 is MGHDK and CDR2 is SYGVNS. V lost 2 bases and J lost 0, with 11 bases in between. The CDR3 spans 16 residues. The CDR3 nucleotides are TGTGCCAGCAGTGAAATAGGATGGCAAGCCAAAAACATTCAGTACTTC. Encoded protein: CASSEIGWQAKNIQYF.

This chain links TRBV5-1 with TRBJ2-3; D is unclear. Trimming cost V 3 bases and J 6 bases, with 17 bases left between them. Germline V gives CDR1 SGHRS, CDR2 YFSETQ. This CDR3 contains 15 residues. The CDR3 bases are TGCGCCAGCAGCTCGGGTGCGTTAAATTCGGATACGCAGTATTTT. This encodes CASSSGALNSDTQYF.

This sequence joins TRBV4-1 and TRBJ2-4; D may be TRBD1 or TRBD2 (6 bases each). Germline V lookup: CDR1 MGHRA, CDR2 YSYEKL. Trimming shortened V by 3 bases and J by 4 bases, and 19 bases separated the two germline ends. The CDR3 contains 17 residues. CDR3: CASSQHTFTGAKNIQYF. CDR3 DNA: TGCGCCAGCAGCCAGCACACCTTCACGGGGGCGAAAAACATTCAGTACTTC.

The chain joins TRBV19 to TRBJ2-2; D gene unclear. Trimming removed 7 bases at V and 4 bases at J, with 19 bases between. This CDR3 is built from 16 residues. From germline, CDR1 is LNHDA and CDR2 SQIVND (reference sequence). CDR3 coding DNA: TGTGCCAGTACGCCGTACGTTTTGAGTGTCACCGGGGAGCTGTTTTTT. Amino acids: CASTPYVLSVTGELFF.

V gene TRBV6-5 combines with J gene TRBJ1-4; 7 positions agree with TRBD1. Losses at the gene ends were 5 bases for V and 1 base for J; bases not matched to a gene: 1. This CDR3 has 14 amino acids. Germline-derived CDR1 and CDR2 are MNHEY and SVGAGI. CDR3 bases: TGTGCCAGCAGTAGGGACAGAACTAATGAAAAACTGTTTTTT. It is translated as CASSRDRTNEKLFF.

This clone showed up just a few times. The genes are TRBV7-7 and TRBJ2-3; the D gene is possibly TRBD2 (5 bases). The CDR3 totals 16 residues. Per germline, CDR1 SSHAT and CDR2 FNYEAQ (reference sequence). The V gene lost 5 bases and the J gene lost 2 bases, with 17 bases spanning the gap. The CDR3 sequence: CASSPGRTVATDTQYF. CDR3 bases: TGTGCCAGCAGCCCAGGCCGGACTGTCGCCACAGATACGCAGTATTTT.

This clone was seen a single time. This chain links TRBV15 with TRBJ1-5; unclear D gene. The CDR3 loop spans 14 amino acids. Germline CDR1 and CDR2: LNHNV and YYDKDF (reference sequence). Trimming pared 2 bases from V and 6 bases from J, leaving 11 bases between. This CDR3 is CATSRQIKFQPQHF. DNA for the CDR3: TGTGCCACCAGCAGACAAATAAAATTTCAGCCCCAGCATTTT.

The CDR3 nucleotides are TGTGCCAGCTCACCCCCACAGGGGACGAGCTCCTACGAGCAGTACTTC. It is translated as CASSPPQGTSSYEQYF. This chain joins TRBV18 and TRBJ2-7; TRBD1 agrees at 7 bases. Germline V CDR1 and CDR2: KGHSH, LQKENI. The CDR3 is 16 amino acids. Trimming at V came to 3 bases and at J to 0 bases, leaving 8 bases not matched to a gene. The full variable domain, with the rest looked up from reference TRBV18 and TRBJ2-7, is NAGVMQNPRHLVRRRGQEARLRCSPMKGHSHVYWYRQLPEEGLKFMVYLQKENIIDESGMPKERFSAEFPKEGPSILRIQQVVRGDSAAYFCASSPPQGTSSYEQYFGPGTRLTVT.

The chain has TRBV19 and TRBJ2-6; possible D gene TRBD1, 5 bases. CDR1 is LNHDA and CDR2 is SQIVND in the germline V gene (reference sequence). The CDR3 has 15 residues. V was shortened by 7 bases and J by 2 bases, with 12 bases between the two germline ends. CDR3 in amino acids: CASKQDAAGANVLTF. As DNA, the CDR3 is TGTGCCAGTAAACAGGACGCAGCTGGGGCCAACGTCCTGACTTTC.

The chain recombines TRBV3-1 (or the pseudogene TRBV3-2) with TRBJ2-2, with D unclear. CDR3 size: 14 residues. Per the germline V gene, CDR1 is LGHDT and CDR2 is YNNKEL (reference sequence). Trimming removed 3 bases at V and 7 bases at J, with 12 bases between. The chain's CDR3 is CASSHSPSVGELFF. The CDR3 DNA is TGTGCCAGCAGCCATTCTCCTAGTGTCGGGGAGCTGTTTTTT.

This chain joins TRBV7-9 and TRBJ1-1; D uncertain. The germline V gene encodes CDR1 SEHNR and CDR2 FQNEAQ (reference sequence). V lost 4 bases to trimming and J lost 4 bases, with 4 bases between them. The CDR3 contains 11 residues. CDR3 region: CASSSTTEAFF. For the CDR3, the DNA is TGTGCCAGCAGCTCAACCACTGAAGCTTTCTTT.

The chain links TRBV6-7 to TRBJ1-2, with 7 nucleotides matching TRBD1. TRBV6-7 is an ORF, and what it does is uncertain. J gave up 6 bases and V 0 bases, and 10 bases lay outside the gene matches. This CDR3 spans 16 amino acids. The CDR3 coding sequence is TGTGCCAGCAGTTACTCGACCCCCAGGGGGAGGCATGGCTACACCTTC. It translates to CASSYSTPRGRHGYTF.

J is TRBJ2-1 and V is TRBV7-7; D gene uncertain. The CDR3 is 16 residues long. CDR1 is SSHAT, CDR2 FNYEAQ, per germline (reference sequence). Trimming left V 5 bases short and J 1 base short, with 15 bases between. CDR3 DNA: TGTGCCAGCAGCCCCGGCCGGACCATTTCCTACAATGAGCAGTTCTTC. Encoded protein: CASSPGRTISYNEQFF.

The chain uses TRBV7-9 and TRBJ1-2; a weak D match, TRBD1 (5 bases). The CDR3 covers 14 residues. V was shortened by 2 bases and J by 0 bases, with 7 bases between the two germline ends. The germline CDR1 and CDR2 sequences are SEHNR and FQNEAQ (reference sequence). DNA of the CDR3: TGTGCCAGCAGCTTACAGGGAGCTAACTATGGCTACACCTTC. It codes for CASSLQGANYGYTF.

The sample holds a few counts of this clone. This chain connects TRBV7-9 to TRBJ2-2, with TRBD1 matching over 8 bases. V shed 1 base and J 6 bases; nucleotides not matched to a gene: 4. The length of the CDR3 is 15 residues. The germline gives CDR1 SEHNR, CDR2 FQNEAQ (reference sequence). CDR3 sequence: CASSLGTGIAGELFF. The DNA of the CDR3 is TGTGCCAGCAGCTTAGGGACAGGGATTGCCGGGGAGCTGTTTTTT.

This chain connects TRBV27 to TRBJ2-3; 10 bases are a match to TRBD2. This CDR3 contains 16 residues. The germline CDR1 and CDR2 sequences are MNHEY and SMNVEV (reference sequence). J gave up 4 bases and V 3 bases, and 7 bases lay outside the gene matches. The CDR3 nucleotides are TGTGCCAGCAGTTTTACTGCTAGCGGGAGACCAGATACGCAGTATTTT. The encoded protein is CASSFTASGRPDTQYF.

This sequence joins TRBV18 and TRBJ1-2; possible D gene TRBD1, 6 bases. The V end was cut by 3 bases, the J end by 2 bases, with 13 bases between. Germline CDR1 is KGHSH and CDR2 is LQKENI. The CDR3 has 15 residues. The CDR3 spells CASSPIVGTNYGYTF. CDR3 nucleotide sequence: TGTGCCAGCTCACCGATAGTCGGGACAAACTATGGCTACACCTTC.

J is TRBJ2-1 and V is TRBV6-4; possible D gene TRBD1, 6 bases. Germline CDR1 MRHNA, CDR2 SNTAGT. V lost 2 bases and J lost 8, with 16 bases in between. The CDR3 spans 15 residues. In DNA form, the CDR3 reads TGTGCCAGCAGTGACCGTCGCAGGGGTATCGATGAGCAGTTCTTC. Translation: CASSDRRRGIDEQFF.

The chain links TRBV19 to TRBJ2-1; D not resolved. Germline CDR1 is LNHDA and CDR2 is SQIVND (reference sequence). There are 15 residues in the CDR3. V lost 3 bases and J lost 0, with 9 bases in between. The chain's CDR3 is CASSISTSSYNEQFF. The CDR3, as DNA: TGTGCCAGTAGTATCTCCACGAGCTCCTACAATGAGCAGTTCTTC. Using reference TRBV19 and TRBJ2-1 for the parts outside the CDR3, the full variable domain is DGGITQSPKYLFRKEGQNVTLSCEQNLNHDAMYWYRQDPGQGLRLIYYSQIVNDFQKGDIAEGYSVSREKKESFPLTVTSAQKNPTAFYLCASSISTSSYNEQFFGPGTRLTVL.

The rearrangement uses TRBV6-1 and TRBJ2-7, with 9 bases that match TRBD2. The CDR3 totals 15 residues. The V gene's germline CDR1 is MNHNS and CDR2 SASEGT. Germline trimming cut 2 bases from V and 0 bases from J; bases unmatched to any gene: 2. The CDR3 DNA follows: TGTGCCAGCAGTGAACTAGCGGGGAGCTCCTACGAGCAGTACTTC. The encoded protein is CASSELAGSSYEQYF.

V usage is TRBV18 and J usage is TRBJ1-1, with 8 bases that match TRBD1. Per the germline V gene, CDR1 is KGHSH and CDR2 is LQKENI. The CDR3 is made up of 13 amino acids. V lost 3 bases, J lost 7 bases, and 4 bases stayed unmatched. The DNA for the CDR3 is TGTGCCAGCTCACCGACAGGGGAAAGTGAAGCTTTCTTT. Its protein is CASSPTGESEAFF.

This chain connects TRBV19 to TRBJ2-5; D is unresolved. V gave up 10 bases and J gave up 3 bases, with 12 bases separating them. Germline V gene lookup returns CDR1 LNHDA and CDR2 SQIVND (reference sequence). The CDR3 extends over 12 amino acids. CDR3 bases: TGTGCCACCGCCCTAGGAAAAGAGACCCAGTACTTC. Translation: CATALGKETQYF.

The chain links TRBV12-3 or TRBV12-4 to TRBJ2-5, with D perhaps matching TRBD1 (5 bases). CDR3 size: 13 residues. The germline V and J ends were trimmed by 3 bases and 4 bases, with 9 bases remaining between them. The CDR3 DNA reads as TGTGCCAGCAGTTTTCAGGGCGGAGAGACCCAGTACTTC. Translation: CASSFQGGETQYF.

The CDR3 here is CASSRSGANTDTQYF. The CDR3, as DNA: TGTGCCAGTAGCCGTAGCGGGGCGAACACAGATACGCAGTATTTT. The rearrangement uses TRBV19 and TRBJ2-3; 8 bases are a match to TRBD2. V gave up 6 bases and J gave up 2 bases; unmatched junction bases: 7. The CDR3 is made up of 15 amino acids. Germline CDR1 and CDR2: LNHDA and SQIVND (reference sequence).

The rearrangement links TRBV25-1 to TRBJ1-4; D remains ambiguous. Per the germline V gene, CDR1 is MGHDK and CDR2 is SYGVNS. The CDR3 runs 13 residues. The V end lost 7 bases, the J end lost 3 bases, and 9 bases lay between the germline ends. The DNA for the CDR3 is TGTGCCAGCAATCGGGGTTCTAATGAAAAACTGTTTTTT. It is translated as CASNRGSNEKLFF.

This clone was seen more than once but under ten times. The CDR3 DNA is TGTGCCAGCACTGCACAGGGGCACTATGGCTACACCTTC. Translated, it gives CASTAQGHYGYTF. The chain couples TRBV6-6 to TRBJ1-2; TRBD1 matches 7 bases. This CDR3 has 13 amino acids. The trim removed 7 bases at V and 3 bases at J, leaving 5 bases unmatched. Per the germline V gene, CDR1 is MNHNY and CDR2 is SVGAGI (reference sequence).

The rearrangement joins TRBV5-1 to TRBJ2-7; 8 positions match TRBD1. V was pared by 3 bases and J by 7 bases, with 9 bases of the junction left unmatched. CDR1 and CDR2 from the germline V gene are SGHRS and YFSETQ. CDR3 length equals 14 residues. CDR3 sequence (DNA): TGCGCCAGCAGCTCGGACAGGGAAGAGGGAGAGCAGTACTTC. This gives the protein CASSSDREEGEQYF.

The rearrangement joins TRBV21-1 to TRBJ1-5; TRBD1, as called in the table, went unchecked against the DNA. TRBV21-1 is a pseudogene locus. The CDR3 is 19 amino acids. CDR3 residues: CASSIATRDRVRGNQPQHF. The CDR3 DNA follows: TGTGCCAGCAGCATCGCAACCCGGGACAGGGTCCGTGGCAATCAGCCCCAGCATTTT.

CDR3 DNA sequence: TGTGCCAGTAGTAGAAAGGCGCGTTCCAATAGCAATCAGCCCCAGCATTTT. It encodes CASSRKARSNSNQPQHF. The chain employs TRBV19 and TRBJ1-5; unclear D gene. CDR3 length: 17 residues. The germline gives CDR1 LNHDA, CDR2 SQIVND (reference sequence). The V gene lost 4 bases and the J gene lost 0 bases, with 16 bases spanning the gap. The full variable domain, in which reference TRBV19 and TRBJ1-5 provide the parts outside the CDR3, is DGGITQSPKYLFRKEGQNVTLSCEQNLNHDAMYWYRQDPGQGLRLIYYSQIVNDFQKGDIAEGYSVSREKKESFPLTVTSAQKNPTAFYLCASSRKARSNSNQPQHFGDGTRLSIL.

This chain uses TRBV9 with TRBJ2-2; D unclear. The V gene lost 2 bases and the J gene lost 5 bases, with 22 bases spanning the gap. Germline V gene sequence: CDR1 SGDLS, CDR2 YYNGEE. The CDR3 is made up of 18 amino acids. CDR3: CASSVGRSSLERTGELFF. As DNA, the CDR3 is TGTGCCAGCAGCGTTGGGCGAAGTAGCCTAGAGAGAACCGGGGAGCTGTTTTTT.